The source of this TCR beta chain is a study of STAT3 mutations in large granular lymphocyte leukemia. Findings and limits, study-wide: Every T-cell large granular lymphocyte leukemia patient had at least one immunodominant TCR beta clonotype.

This table comes from immunoSEQ multiplex PCR, and its TCRdb copy is limited to in-frame clones, with some not included. This repertoire shows under 4,500 clones, 62% found once; its top ten account for more than 35%. This clone appeared once. As yet, its antigen is unknown. The CDR3 covers 16 residues. Germline CDR1 SQVTM, CDR2 ANQGSEA. V lost 3 bases and J lost 5; bases outside the gene matches: 14. Sequenced: PBMCs. The genes are TRBV29-1 and TRBJ1-2, with 8 nucleotides matching TRBD1. This clonotype was obtained from a human donor with T large granular lymphocyte leukemia. Some clones in this sample may be carry-over from other donors' samples. The CDR3 sequence: CSVDRIPGQVSYGYTF. In nucleotides, the CDR3 is TGCAGCGTTGATCGAATTCCGGGACAGGTATCTTATGGCTACACCTTC.